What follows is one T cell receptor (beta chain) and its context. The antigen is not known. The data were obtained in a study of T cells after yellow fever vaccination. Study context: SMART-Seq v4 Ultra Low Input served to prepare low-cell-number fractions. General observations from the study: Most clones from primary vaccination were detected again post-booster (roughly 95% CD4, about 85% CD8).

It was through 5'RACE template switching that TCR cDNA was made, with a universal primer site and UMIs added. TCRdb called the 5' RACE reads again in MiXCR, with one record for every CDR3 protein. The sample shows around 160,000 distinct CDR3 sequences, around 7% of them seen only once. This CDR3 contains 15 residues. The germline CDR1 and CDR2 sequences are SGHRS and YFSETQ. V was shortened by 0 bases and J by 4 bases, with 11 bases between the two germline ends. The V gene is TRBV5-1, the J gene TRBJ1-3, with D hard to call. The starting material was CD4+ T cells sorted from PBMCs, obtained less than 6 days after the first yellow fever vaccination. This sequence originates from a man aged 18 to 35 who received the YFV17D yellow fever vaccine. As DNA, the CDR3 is TGCGCCAGCAGCTTGGCACCAACTAAAGGAAACACCATATATTTT. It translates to CASSLAPTKGNTIYF.